The 5 T cell receptor beta chains given below trace back to one sample, sequenced in a study of technical replicates of blood from several donors. Sequencing used immunoSEQ multiplex PCR; TCRdb keeps in-frame clones, though not all of them. The data hold under 70,000 clones, with roughly nine tenths observed a single time. Source material: T cells isolated from PBMCs. Source of these receptors: a human donor in good health.

The chain employs TRBV7-9 and TRBJ2-7, with TRBD2 matching 10 bases. The V gene's germline CDR1 is SEHNR and CDR2 FQNEAQ (reference sequence). V lost 5 bases and J lost 2; bases outside the gene matches: 6. The CDR3 runs 15 residues. The CDR3 nucleotides are TGTGCCAGCAGCGACGGACTAGCGGAGACCTACGAGCAGTACTTC. This translates into CASSDGLAETYEQYF.

The chain links TRBV19 to TRBJ2-5, with 9 bases that match TRBD1. The CDR3 is 15 residues long. The V gene end was trimmed by 5 bases and the J gene end by 1 base; junction bases not matched to a gene: 5. Germline CDR1 reads LNHDA; CDR2 reads SQIVND (reference sequence). This CDR3 reads CASSLYRGPQETQYF. The CDR3 coding sequence is TGTGCCAGTAGTCTTTACAGGGGGCCCCAAGAGACCCAGTACTTC.

The chain links TRBV9 to TRBJ2-7, with 8 bases aligning to TRBD1. In germline, CDR1 is SGDLS, CDR2 YYNGEE. V lost 4 bases and J lost 0; bases outside the gene matches: 6. The CDR3 loop spans 15 amino acids. The DNA of the CDR3 is TGTGCCAGCAGCCCAAGACAGGGGTCCTCCTACGAGCAGTACTTC. Translation: CASSPRQGSSYEQYF.

The chain carries TRBV29-1 and TRBJ1-2, with 9 bases matching TRBD1. The CDR3 contains 12 residues. Germline-derived CDR1 and CDR2 are SQVTM and ANQGSEA. V was pared by 6 bases and J by 4 bases, with 3 bases of the junction left unmatched. CDR3 region: CSVGDRVYGYTF. The DNA for the CDR3 is TGCAGCGTGGGGGACAGGGTCTATGGCTACACCTTC.

The chain is built from TRBV19 and TRBJ2-3; no firm D call. There are 18 residues in the CDR3. Between the trimmed V and J ends, which lost 2 bases and 0 bases, there was a span of 18 bases. In germline, CDR1 is LNHDA, CDR2 SQIVND (reference sequence). CDR3 in DNA: TGTGCCAGTAGTATATACCAGCGAGGCCCCAATAGCACAGATACGCAGTATTTT. It yields the protein CASSIYQRGPNSTDTQYF.